This paragraph covers one T cell receptor beta chain sequence. V was clipped by 0 bases and J by 0 bases, with 12 bases between them. Germline CDR1 and CDR2: MGHRA and YSYEKL. This CDR3 has 18 residues. These data are taken from a study of PD-L1 blockade in urothelial cancer. Some clones are missing from TCRdb's copy, which holds only in-frame ones; the method was immunoSEQ multiplex PCR. The sample has 130,000 or so clones, about four fifths seen once. Stated time point: pretreatment peripheral blood. The chain couples TRBV4-1 to TRBJ2-6, with no clear D. The TCR was taken from a man aged 50 to 60 with urothelial cancer. Sequences were derived from PBMCs, sampled around atezolizumab (anti-PD-L1) treatment. The CDR3 reads CASSQDHHTSSGANVLTF. The CDR3 DNA reads TGCGCCAGCAGCCAAGATCACCACACAAGCTCTGGGGCCAACGTCCTGACTTTC.